Listed here are 30 T cell receptor beta chains from one sample, sequenced in a study of T cell clonotyping in hematopoietic cell transplantation. Clones were sequenced by immunoSEQ multiplex PCR, and TCRdb holds only the in-frame ones, with some missing. In the table there are under 12,000 clones, just over 45% of which are singletons. Sequences were derived from PBMCs, sampled 30 days after allogeneic stem cell transplant. These receptors were obtained from a male patient in his fifties or sixties who had an allogeneic stem cell transplant from an unrelated donor, so the T cells may come from the graft donor. Some clones in this sample may be carry-over from other donors' samples.

The CDR3 region is CASRGNTEAFF. The CDR3 nucleotides read TGCGCCAGCAGGGGCAACACTGAAGCTTTCTTT. The V and J genes are TRBV10-2 and TRBJ1-1; D is undetermined. This CDR3 spans 11 amino acids. CDR1 is WSHSY and CDR2 is SAAADI in the germline V gene. V lost 6 bases and J 2 bases, leaving 4 bases between the germline ends.

The table lists this clone with a few counts. At one of its ends the junction is not consistent with the germline gene, which may arise from a read error. The chain employs TRBV6-1 and TRBJ2-3, with TRBD1 as a possible D gene (6 bases). The CDR3 loop spans 15 amino acids. Germline V gene data show CDR1 as MNHNS and CDR2 as SASEGT. The CDR3 sequence is CASSEITTGPDTRYF. CDR3 DNA sequence: TGTGCCAGCAGTGAGATTACCACAGGGCCAGATACGCGGTATTTT.

This clone was seen more than once but under ten times. The V call is TRBV5-6, the J call TRBJ1-2; 8 bases match TRBD1. Germline assignment: CDR1 SGHDT and CDR2 YYEEEE. The CDR3 sequence is 16 residues long. Unmatched junction bases numbered 15, after V lost 3 bases and J lost 8 bases. The CDR3 spells CASSSLQTGVVRGYTF. The CDR3 nucleotides are TGTGCCAGCAGCTCCCTCCAGACAGGGGTGGTGAGGGGCTACACCTTC. The full variable domain, its missing parts supplied by reference TRBV5-6 and TRBJ1-2, is DAGVTQSPTHLIKTRGQQVTLRCSPKSGHDTVSWYQQALGQGPQFIFQYYEEEERQRGNFPDRFSGHQFPNYSSELNVNALLLGDSALYLCASSSLQTGVVRGYTFGSGTRLTVV.

This chain links TRBV28 with TRBJ1-2, with 10 nucleotides matching TRBD1. CDR3 length equals 14 residues. J lost 8 bases, V lost 5 bases, and 8 bases had no gene match. Germline CDR1 reads MDHEN; CDR2 reads SYDVKM. CDR3 sequence: CASSPWDRGGGYTF. CDR3 nucleotides: TGTGCCAGCAGTCCGTGGGACAGGGGCGGCGGCTACACCTTC.

The J gene is TRBJ1-2, the V gene TRBV30, with 8 bases matching TRBD1. CDR1 and CDR2 from the germline V gene are GTSNPN and SVGIG (reference sequence). The trim removed 2 bases at V and 4 bases at J, leaving 6 bases unmatched. This CDR3 is 14 amino acids long. The CDR3 nucleotides read TGTGCCTGGAGTTACGGACAGGGCGGCTATGGCTACACCTTC. This gives the protein CAWSYGQGGYGYTF.

By sample fraction, this clone is medium-sized. The V call is TRBV6-6, the J call TRBJ2-3; a weak D match, TRBD2 (5 bases). The germline V gene encodes CDR1 MNHNY and CDR2 SVGAGI (reference sequence). Trimming stripped 3 bases from V and 1 base from J, with 8 bases between. The CDR3 is 14 residues long. CDR3 bases: TGTGCCAGCAGTTATCTGGAGGGCACAGATACGCAGTATTTT. Protein sequence: CASSYLEGTDTQYF.

There are a few counts of this clone. The chain employs TRBV2 and TRBJ1-1; D is possibly TRBD1 (5 bases). V was pared by 4 bases and J by 1 base, with 25 bases between. Germline CDR1 SNHLY, CDR2 FYNNEI. The CDR3 contains 19 residues. CDR3 coding DNA: TGTGCCAGCAGTGCTACTGTTTGGCCAGGGCAAAGCGGGAACACTGAAGCTTTCTTT. It specifies CASSATVWPGQSGNTEAFF.

The V and J genes are TRBV4-1 and TRBJ2-5; 12 bases match TRBD2. The CDR3 sequence is 16 residues long. Germline V gene data show CDR1 as MGHRA and CDR2 as YSYEKL. Unmatched junction bases numbered 5, after V lost 1 base and J lost 5 bases. The CDR3 nucleotides read TGCGCCAGCAGCCAAGCTAGCGGGAGGGCTGGGGAGACCCAGTACTTC. Protein sequence: CASSQASGRAGETQYF.

The chain is built from TRBV9 and TRBJ2-6; D gene unclear. The CDR3 length is 17 residues. The germline gives CDR1 SGDLS, CDR2 YYNGEE. V was clipped by 4 bases and J by 1 base, with 15 bases between them. The CDR3 region has the DNA TGTGCCAGCAGCCCCCCGTGGGTGAGATCTGGGGCCAACGTCCTGACTTTC. Protein product: CASSPPWVRSGANVLTF.

The J gene is TRBJ2-6, the V gene TRBV6-5; D may correspond to TRBD1 or TRBD2 (5 bases each). Trimming removed 6 bases at V and 2 bases at J, with 5 bases between. The CDR3 has 13 amino acids. Germline-derived CDR1 and CDR2 are MNHEY and SVGAGI. The CDR3 DNA reads as TGTGCCAGCAGGGGGGCTGGGGCCAACGTCCTGACTTTC. This gives the protein CASRGAGANVLTF.

The rearrangement joins TRBV30 to TRBJ1-6; D not resolved. This CDR3 contains 13 residues. V was clipped by 1 base and J by 8 bases, with 9 bases between them. Germline V gives CDR1 GTSNPN, CDR2 SVGIG (reference sequence). CDR3 nucleotide sequence: TGTGCCTGGAGTGGCCCTAGGGATTCACCCCTCCACTTT. Its translation is CAWSGPRDSPLHF.

The chain employs TRBV19 and TRBJ1-5; D is ambiguous. Deletions cut 3 bases from V and 6 bases from J, with 6 bases between. This CDR3 is built from 12 residues. Germline V lookup: CDR1 LNHDA, CDR2 SQIVND (reference sequence). The CDR3 nucleotides are TGTGCCAGTAGTATCGGCGTTCAGCCCCAGCATTTT. Residues: CASSIGVQPQHF. The full variable domain, rest sourced from reference TRBV19 and TRBJ1-5, is DGGITQSPKYLFRKEGQNVTLSCEQNLNHDAMYWYRQDPGQGLRLIYYSQIVNDFQKGDIAEGYSVSREKKESFPLTVTSAQKNPTAFYLCASSIGVQPQHFGDGTRLSIL.

The rearrangement uses TRBV30 and TRBJ1-4; the match to TRBD1 covers 7 bases. The CDR3 consists of 15 residues. V gave up 1 base and J gave up 0 bases; unmatched junction bases: 2. Germline lookup yields CDR1 GTSNPN and CDR2 SVGIG (reference sequence). The CDR3 DNA reads as TGTGCCTGGAGTGGGGACAGTGCAACTAATGAAAAACTGTTTTTT. As protein: CAWSGDSATNEKLFF.

This clone was counted a single time. The gene calls are TRBV6-9 and TRBJ1-5; D is unclear. Germline V lookup: CDR1 MNHGY, CDR2 SVAAGI. The CDR3 runs to 15 residues. V lost 3 bases and J 2 bases, leaving 11 bases between the germline ends. The DNA for the CDR3 is TGTGCCAGCAGTTACTCCGGGATAGGCAATCAGCCCCAGCATTTT. It yields the protein CASSYSGIGNQPQHF.

This clone came up a few times. This chain joins TRBV4-1 and TRBJ1-2; the D is unclear. CDR1 is MGHRA and CDR2 is YSYEKL in the germline V gene. The V gene lost 1 base and the J gene lost 5 bases, with 8 bases spanning the gap. CDR3 length equals 13 residues. The DNA for the CDR3 is TGCGCCAGCAGCCAAGTCGACCGATATGGCTACACCTTC. Its translation: CASSQVDRYGYTF.

V and J are TRBV6-5 and TRBJ2-5, with TRBD1 matching 8 bases. The V gene end was trimmed by 8 bases and the J gene end by 4 bases; junction bases not matched to a gene: 6. The germline V gene encodes CDR1 MNHEY and CDR2 SVGAGI. CDR3 size: 13 residues. Written as DNA, the CDR3 is TGTGCCAGCCGGACAGGGTCACGAGAGACCCAGTACTTC. The encoded protein is CASRTGSRETQYF.

This clone appeared a single time. The chain links TRBV29-1 to TRBJ2-5; a weak D match, TRBD2 (7 bases). Germline V gives CDR1 SQVTM, CDR2 ANQGSEA. The CDR3 spans 15 residues. The V and J ends lost 0 bases and 4 bases respectively, with 15 bases between them. CDR3: CSVEDPAGARETQYF. CDR3 DNA sequence: TGCAGCGTTGAAGATCCGGCGGGGGCTAGAGAGACCCAGTACTTC.

V gene TRBV7-2 combines with J gene TRBJ1-3; a weak D match, TRBD1 (6 bases). V gave up 11 bases and J gave up 3 bases, with 14 bases separating them. The CDR3 has 13 amino acids. Germline V gene data show CDR1 as SGHTA and CDR2 as FQGNSA. CDR3 amino acids: CAGGLGGGNTIYF. For the CDR3, the DNA is TGTGCCGGGGGGCTGGGTGGTGGAAACACCATATATTTT.

This chain uses TRBV5-1 with TRBJ1-1; D uncertain. The CDR3 totals 14 residues. The germline V and J ends were trimmed by 1 base and 4 bases, with 11 bases remaining between them. The V gene's germline CDR1 is SGHRS and CDR2 YFSETQ. The DNA of the CDR3 is TGCGCCAGCAGCTTGCAGACTGGGAGCACTGAAGCTTTCTTT. Translating it yields CASSLQTGSTEAFF.

This clone was seen a handful of times. V usage is TRBV30 and J usage is TRBJ1-2; D unresolved. With 0 bases removed from V and 0 bases from J, the gap between germline ends came to 11 bases. Per germline, CDR1 GTSNPN and CDR2 SVGIG (reference sequence). The CDR3 sequence is 15 residues long. CDR3 sequence reads: CAWSVEGLANYGYTF. As DNA, the CDR3 is TGTGCCTGGAGTGTAGAGGGCCTAGCTAACTATGGCTACACCTTC.

Only one count was recorded for this clone. The chain uses TRBV5-1 and TRBJ2-7; 8 positions match TRBD1. This CDR3 comprises 17 residues. V trimming: 0 bases; J trimming: 5 bases; junction bases outside the gene matches: 13. CDR1 SGHRS and CDR2 YFSETQ come from the germline V gene. Written as DNA, the CDR3 is TGCGCCAGCAGCTTGGGGTTTTACCGGGACAGGTTCCACGAGCAGTACTTC. It is translated as CASSLGFYRDRFHEQYF. The full variable domain, in which reference TRBV5-1 and TRBJ2-7 provide the parts outside the CDR3, is KAGVTQTPRYLIKTRGQQVTLSCSPISGHRSVSWYQQTPGQGLQFLFEYFSETQRNKGNFPGRFSGRQFSNSRSEMNVSTLELGDSALYLCASSLGFYRDRFHEQYFGPGTRLTVT.

This clone was counted between two and nine times. V is TRBV4-2 and J is TRBJ2-5, with a weak D call TRBD2 (6 bases). The CDR3 loop spans 15 amino acids. Between the trimmed V and J ends, which lost 0 bases and 0 bases, there was a span of 8 bases. Germline values: CDR1 LGHNA, CDR2 YNFKEQ. The DNA of the CDR3 is TGTGCCAGCAGCCAAGATTGGGGGGACCAAGAGACCCAGTACTTC. It translates to CASSQDWGDQETQYF.

The V and J genes are TRBV30 and TRBJ2-3, with a possible D match to TRBD2 (6 bases). This CDR3 has 14 residues. V gave up 1 base and J gave up 4 bases, with 12 bases separating them. Germline V gene data show CDR1 as GTSNPN and CDR2 as SVGIG (reference sequence). The CDR3 DNA follows: TGTGCCTGGAGTGACGGGGGTGTCGCAGATACGCAGTATTTT. Amino acids: CAWSDGGVADTQYF. Based on the CDR3 plus reference TRBV30 and TRBJ2-3, the full variable domain is SQTIHQWPATLVQPVGSPLSLECTVEGTSNPNLYWYRQAAGRGLQLLFYSVGIGQISSEVPQNLSASRPQDRQFILSSKKLLLSDSGFYLCAWSDGGVADTQYFGPGTRLTVL.

A single count supports this clone. CDR3 sequence (DNA): TGTGCCTCCGGGGGCCAGCTCCAGACTAACTATGGCTACACCTTC. The encoded protein is CASGGQLQTNYGYTF. This chain connects TRBV30 to TRBJ1-2, with D possibly TRBD1 on 6 matching bases. The germline V gene has CDR1 GTSNPN and CDR2 SVGIG (reference sequence). CDR3 length: 15 amino acids. V was pared by 7 bases and J by 0 bases, with 18 bases between.

This clone was recorded a few times. The rearrangement links TRBV6-5 to TRBJ1-1; D remains ambiguous. The CDR3 loop spans 12 amino acids. Trimming shortened V by 4 bases and J by 3 bases, and 6 bases separated the two germline ends. CDR1 and CDR2 from the germline V gene are MNHEY and SVGAGI. The CDR3 region has the DNA TGTGCCAGCAGTTCCTCACACACTGAAGCTTTCTTT. Its protein product is CASSSSHTEAFF.

The J gene is TRBJ1-4, the V gene TRBV19; no firm D call. Germline lookup yields CDR1 LNHDA and CDR2 SQIVND (reference sequence). The CDR3 has 15 residues. The ends were cut back, 3 bases at V and 6 bases at J, with 14 bases in the middle. CDR3 sequence reads: CASSIGGYGDEKLFF. In nucleotides, the CDR3 is TGTGCCAGTAGTATCGGAGGGTATGGGGATGAAAAACTGTTTTTT.

CDR3 nucleotides: TGCGCCAGCAGCTTGGCTCCAGCACAGGACGCGGATACGCAGTATTTT. This sequence encodes CASSLAPAQDADTQYF. This chain connects TRBV5-1 to TRBJ2-3; D possibly corresponds to TRBD1 (5 bases). Germline V gives CDR1 SGHRS, CDR2 YFSETQ. Trimming stripped 0 bases from V and 6 bases from J, with 17 bases between. CDR3 length equals 16 residues.

The table lists this clone with a few counts. The gene calls are TRBV28 and TRBJ1-3; the D gene is possibly TRBD1 (5 bases). This CDR3 is built from 15 residues. Germline loops: CDR1 MDHEN, CDR2 SYDVKM. V dropped 6 bases and J dropped 0 bases, with 12 bases sitting between them. The CDR3: CASRNPGHSGNTIYF. CDR3 sequence (DNA): TGTGCCAGCAGGAACCCAGGGCACTCTGGAAACACCATATATTTT.

The rearrangement joins TRBV7-9 to TRBJ2-7; 9 nucleotides agree with TRBD2. The germline V gene has CDR1 SEHNR and CDR2 FQNEAQ (reference sequence). The CDR3 extends over 16 amino acids. Germline trimming cut 5 bases from V and 1 base from J; bases unmatched to any gene: 9. CDR3 region: CASSTLAGVVSYEQYF. CDR3 coding DNA: TGTGCCAGCAGCACCTTAGCGGGAGTGGTTTCCTACGAGCAGTACTTC.

This clone has only a few counts. The rearrangement links TRBV4-1 to TRBJ1-5; D remains unclear. The CDR3 runs to 16 residues. V shed 1 base and J shed 3 bases, with 13 bases lying between them. CDR1 is MGHRA and CDR2 is YSYEKL in the germline V gene. For the CDR3, the DNA is TGCGCCAGCAGCCAAGGTTGGCAGGCATTCAATCAGCCCCAGCATTTT. It encodes CASSQGWQAFNQPQHF.